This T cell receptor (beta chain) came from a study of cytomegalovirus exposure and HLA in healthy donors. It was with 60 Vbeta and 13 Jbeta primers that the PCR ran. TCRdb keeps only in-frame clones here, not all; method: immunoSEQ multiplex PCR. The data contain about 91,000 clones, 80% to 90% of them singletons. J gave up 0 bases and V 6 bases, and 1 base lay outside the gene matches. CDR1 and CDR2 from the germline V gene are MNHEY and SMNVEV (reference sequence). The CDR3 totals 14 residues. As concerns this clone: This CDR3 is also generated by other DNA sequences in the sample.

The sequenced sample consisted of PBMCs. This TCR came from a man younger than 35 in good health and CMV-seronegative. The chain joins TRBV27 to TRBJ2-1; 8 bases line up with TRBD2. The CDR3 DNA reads TGTGCCAGCAGCAGCGGGAGCTCCTACAATGAGCAGTTCTTC. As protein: CASSSGSSYNEQFF.